The T cell receptor beta chain described here comes from a study of vaccination effects on CD4 cells after COVID-19. Study conclusions and caveats: Clones from infection and from vaccination both contracted markedly late after vaccination.

As regards this clone: Its target is unknown.

The method was immunoSEQ multiplex PCR; TCRdb's version includes in-frame clones alone and lacks a portion of them. Among 50,000 or so clones listed, more than 75% were seen once. Per germline, CDR1 KGHSH and CDR2 LQKENI. CDR3 length: 15 amino acids. Trimming pared 3 bases from V and 1 base from J, leaving 9 bases between. Ahead of sequencing, the ViraFEST assay grew antigen-specific CD4+ T cells using viral peptide pools. Cells that had been cultured for 9 to 10 days were the source of isolated CD4+ T cells. Nucleocapsid antibody tests were negative, and the vaccine recipients had no prior SARS-CoV-2 infection.

The clonotype originates from a human donor who received a COVID-19 vaccine. The sequencing here drew on CD4+ T cells from PBMCs cultured with HCoV-OC43 spike peptides, taken before COVID-19 vaccination. Regarding subset: HCoV-OC43 spike overlapping peptide pool stimulation. V gene TRBV18 combines with J gene TRBJ2-2; D is unresolved. As DNA, the CDR3 is TGTGCCAGCTCACCTAACCCTGGGAACACCGGGGAGCTGTTTTTT. Translating gives CASSPNPGNTGELFF.